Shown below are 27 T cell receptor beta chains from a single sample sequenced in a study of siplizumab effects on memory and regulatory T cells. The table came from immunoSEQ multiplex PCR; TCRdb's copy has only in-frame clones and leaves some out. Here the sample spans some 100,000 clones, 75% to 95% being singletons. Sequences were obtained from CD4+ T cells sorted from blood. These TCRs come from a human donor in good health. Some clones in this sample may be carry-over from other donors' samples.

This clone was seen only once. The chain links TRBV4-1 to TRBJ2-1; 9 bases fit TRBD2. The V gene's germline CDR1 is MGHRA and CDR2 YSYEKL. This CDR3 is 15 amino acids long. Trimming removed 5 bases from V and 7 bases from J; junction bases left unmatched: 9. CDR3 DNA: TGCGCCAGCAGCTCATTAGCGGGAGCGCCGAATGAGCAGTTCTTC. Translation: CASSSLAGAPNEQFF.

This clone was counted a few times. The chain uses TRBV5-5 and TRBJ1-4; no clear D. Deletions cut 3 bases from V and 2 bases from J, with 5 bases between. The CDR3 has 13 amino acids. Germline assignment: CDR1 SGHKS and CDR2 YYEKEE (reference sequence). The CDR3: CASSSATNEKLFF. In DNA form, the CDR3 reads TGTGCCAGCAGCTCGGCGACTAATGAAAAACTGTTTTTT.

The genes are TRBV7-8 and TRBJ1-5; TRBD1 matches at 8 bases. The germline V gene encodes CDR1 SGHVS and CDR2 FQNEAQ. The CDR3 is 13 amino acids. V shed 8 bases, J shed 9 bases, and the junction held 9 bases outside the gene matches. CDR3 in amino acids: CASAGGLDRPQHF. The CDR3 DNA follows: TGTGCCAGCGCAGGGGGCCTTGATCGGCCCCAGCATTTT.

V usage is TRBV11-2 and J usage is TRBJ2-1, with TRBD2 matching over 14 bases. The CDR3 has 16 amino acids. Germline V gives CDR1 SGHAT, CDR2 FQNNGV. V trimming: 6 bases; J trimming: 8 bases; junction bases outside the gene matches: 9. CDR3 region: CASSQRGLAGVYEQFF. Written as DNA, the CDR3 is TGTGCCAGCAGTCAAAGGGGACTAGCGGGAGTATATGAGCAGTTCTTC.

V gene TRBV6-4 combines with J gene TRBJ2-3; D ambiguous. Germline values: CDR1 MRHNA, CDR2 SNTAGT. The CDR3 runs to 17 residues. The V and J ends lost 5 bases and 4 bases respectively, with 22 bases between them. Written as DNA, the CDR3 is TGTGCCAGCAGTACTGACCCCGCAGACCTACCAGCAGATACGCAGTATTTT. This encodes CASSTDPADLPADTQYF.

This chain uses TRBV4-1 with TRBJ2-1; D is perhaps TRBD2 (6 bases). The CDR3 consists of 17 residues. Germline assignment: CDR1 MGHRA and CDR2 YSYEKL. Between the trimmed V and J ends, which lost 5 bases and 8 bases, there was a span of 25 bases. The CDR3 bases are TGCGCCAGCAGCTCGAAGGTGGGATCGGGAGTTCGCGATGAGCAGTTCTTC. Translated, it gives CASSSKVGSGVRDEQFF.

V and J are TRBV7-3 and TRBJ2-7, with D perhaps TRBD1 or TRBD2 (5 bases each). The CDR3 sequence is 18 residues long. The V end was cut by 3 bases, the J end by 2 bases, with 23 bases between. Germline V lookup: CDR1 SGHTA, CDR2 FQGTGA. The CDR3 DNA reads TGTGCCAGCAGCTTGAATCCTCCGGGACCCTCATCGGCCTACGAGCAGTACTTC. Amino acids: CASSLNPPGPSSAYEQYF.

The CDR3 spells CASSSHRGLGYGYTF. In nucleotides, the CDR3 is TGTGCCAGCAGCTCACACAGGGGTTTAGGGTATGGCTACACCTTC. The chain employs TRBV5-8 and TRBJ1-2; 7 positions match TRBD1. There are 15 residues in the CDR3. The V gene's germline CDR1 is SGHTS and CDR2 YDEGEE. J lost 5 bases, V lost 3 bases, and 10 bases had no gene match.

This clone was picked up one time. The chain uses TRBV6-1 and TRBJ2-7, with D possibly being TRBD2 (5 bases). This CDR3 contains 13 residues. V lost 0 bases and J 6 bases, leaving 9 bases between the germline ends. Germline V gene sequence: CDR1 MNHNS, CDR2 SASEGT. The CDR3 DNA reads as TGTGCCAGCAGTGAAGCGCGAGGGTCCGAGCAGTACTTC. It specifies CASSEARGSEQYF.

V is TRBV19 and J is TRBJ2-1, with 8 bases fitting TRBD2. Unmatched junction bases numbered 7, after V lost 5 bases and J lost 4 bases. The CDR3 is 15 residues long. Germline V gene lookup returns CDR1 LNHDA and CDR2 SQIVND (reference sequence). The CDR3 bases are TGTGCCAGTAGTTCGCCGGGACTAGGGTACAATGAGCAGTTCTTC. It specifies CASSSPGLGYNEQFF. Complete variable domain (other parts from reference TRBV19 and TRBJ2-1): DGGITQSPKYLFRKEGQNVTLSCEQNLNHDAMYWYRQDPGQGLRLIYYSQIVNDFQKGDIAEGYSVSREKKESFPLTVTSAQKNPTAFYLCASSSPGLGYNEQFFGPGTRLTVL.

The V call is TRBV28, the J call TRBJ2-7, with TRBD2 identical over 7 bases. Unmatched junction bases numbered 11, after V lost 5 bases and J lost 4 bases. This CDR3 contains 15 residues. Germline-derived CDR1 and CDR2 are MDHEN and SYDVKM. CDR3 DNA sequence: TGTGCCAGCAGTCTAAGCGGGGAGGGTCGTTACGAGCAGTACTTC. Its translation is CASSLSGEGRYEQYF.

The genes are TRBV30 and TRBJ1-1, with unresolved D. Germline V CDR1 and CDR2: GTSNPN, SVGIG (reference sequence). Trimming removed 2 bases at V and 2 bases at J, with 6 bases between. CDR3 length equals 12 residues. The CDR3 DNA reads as TGTGCCTGGAGTAGAACCAACACTGAAGCTTTCTTT. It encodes CAWSRTNTEAFF.

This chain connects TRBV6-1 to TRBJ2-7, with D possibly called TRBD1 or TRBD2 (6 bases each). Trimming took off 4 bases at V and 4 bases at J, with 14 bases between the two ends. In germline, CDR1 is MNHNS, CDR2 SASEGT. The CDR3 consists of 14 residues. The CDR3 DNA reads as TGTGCCAGCAGTGTGGGACATGGAGGGTACGAGCAGTACTTC. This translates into CASSVGHGGYEQYF.

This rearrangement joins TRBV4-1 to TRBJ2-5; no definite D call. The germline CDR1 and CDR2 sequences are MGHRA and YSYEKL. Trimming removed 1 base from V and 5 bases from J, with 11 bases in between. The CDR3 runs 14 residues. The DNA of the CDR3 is TGCGCCAGCAGCCAAGTTTTTGTCGTTGAGACCCAGTACTTC. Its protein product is CASSQVFVVETQYF.

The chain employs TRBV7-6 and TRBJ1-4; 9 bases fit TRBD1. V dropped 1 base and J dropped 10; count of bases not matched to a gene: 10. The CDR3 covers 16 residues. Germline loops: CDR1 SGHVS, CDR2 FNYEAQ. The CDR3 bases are TGTGCCAGCAGCTTAGAAAGGGACAGGGTTTCAGGAAAACTGTTTTTT. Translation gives CASSLERDRVSGKLFF.

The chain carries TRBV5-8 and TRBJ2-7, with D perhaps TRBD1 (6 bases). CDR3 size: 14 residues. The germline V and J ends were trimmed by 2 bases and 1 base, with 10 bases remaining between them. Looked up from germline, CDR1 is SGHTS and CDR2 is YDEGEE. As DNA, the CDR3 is TGTGCCAGCAGCTTATGGGACACTTCCTACGAGCAGTACTTC. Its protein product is CASSLWDTSYEQYF.

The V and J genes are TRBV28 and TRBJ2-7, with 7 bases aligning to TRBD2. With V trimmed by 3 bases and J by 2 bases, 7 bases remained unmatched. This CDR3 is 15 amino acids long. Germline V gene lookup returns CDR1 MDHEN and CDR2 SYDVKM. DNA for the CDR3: TGTGCCAGCAGTTTTCGGGGGGTCAGGACCTACGAGCAGTACTTC. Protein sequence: CASSFRGVRTYEQYF.

The DNA of the CDR3 is TGTGCCAGCAGCCTGGGCCCCGAGCAGTTCTTC. Its protein product is CASSLGPEQFF. The rearrangement joins TRBV11-1 to TRBJ2-1; D is uncertain. The CDR3 length is 11 residues. The germline gives CDR1 SGHAT, CDR2 FQDESV (reference sequence). The V and J ends lost 5 bases and 10 bases respectively, with 9 bases between them.

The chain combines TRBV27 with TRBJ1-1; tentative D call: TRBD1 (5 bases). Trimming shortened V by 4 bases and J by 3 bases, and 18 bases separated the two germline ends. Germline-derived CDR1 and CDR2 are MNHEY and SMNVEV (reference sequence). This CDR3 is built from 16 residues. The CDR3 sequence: CASSSYYRKGDTEAFF. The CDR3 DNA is TGTGCCAGCAGTTCTTACTACAGGAAAGGGGACACTGAAGCTTTCTTT.

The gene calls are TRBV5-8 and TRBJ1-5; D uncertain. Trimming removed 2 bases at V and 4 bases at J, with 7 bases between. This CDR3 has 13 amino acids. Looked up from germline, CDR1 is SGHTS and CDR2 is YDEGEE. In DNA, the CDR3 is TGTGCCAGCAGCTTCTACTCGAATCAGCCCCAGCATTTT. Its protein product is CASSFYSNQPQHF.

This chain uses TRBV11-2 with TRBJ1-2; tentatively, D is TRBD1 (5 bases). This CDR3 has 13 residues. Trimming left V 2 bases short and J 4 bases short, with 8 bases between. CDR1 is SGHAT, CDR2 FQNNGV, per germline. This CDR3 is CASSLSQGYGYTF. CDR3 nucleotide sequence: TGTGCCAGCAGCTTATCCCAGGGCTATGGCTACACCTTC.

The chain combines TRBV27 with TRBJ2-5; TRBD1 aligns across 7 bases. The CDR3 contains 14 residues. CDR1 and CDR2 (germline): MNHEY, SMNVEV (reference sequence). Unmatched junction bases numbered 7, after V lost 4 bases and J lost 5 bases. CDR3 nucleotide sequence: TGTGCCAGCAGTTCAGACAGGGTTGTGGAGACCCAGTACTTC. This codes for CASSSDRVVETQYF.

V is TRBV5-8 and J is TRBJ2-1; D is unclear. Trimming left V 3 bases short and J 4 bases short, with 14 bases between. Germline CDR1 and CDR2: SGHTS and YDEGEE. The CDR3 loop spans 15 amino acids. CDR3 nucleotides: TGTGCCAGCAGCTGGACGGCAAGGTTTTACAATGAGCAGTTCTTC. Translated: CASSWTARFYNEQFF.

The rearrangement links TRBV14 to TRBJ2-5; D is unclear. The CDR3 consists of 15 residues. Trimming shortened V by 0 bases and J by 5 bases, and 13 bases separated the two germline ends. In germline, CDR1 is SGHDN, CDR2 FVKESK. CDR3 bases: TGTGCCAGCAGCCAAGATGGTAGGAGTCGGGAGACCCAGTACTTC. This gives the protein CASSQDGRSRETQYF.

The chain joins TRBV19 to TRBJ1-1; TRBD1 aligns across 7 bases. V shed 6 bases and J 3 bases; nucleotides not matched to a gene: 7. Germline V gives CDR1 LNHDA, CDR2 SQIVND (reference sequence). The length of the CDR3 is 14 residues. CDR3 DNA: TGTGCCAGTAGGGACGGACAGGTCGACACTGAAGCTTTCTTT. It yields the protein CASRDGQVDTEAFF.

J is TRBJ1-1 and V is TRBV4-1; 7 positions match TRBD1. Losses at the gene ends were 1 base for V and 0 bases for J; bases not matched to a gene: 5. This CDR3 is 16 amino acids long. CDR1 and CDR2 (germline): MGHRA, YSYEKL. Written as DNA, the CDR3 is TGCGCCAGCAGCCAAGCGGTGACAGGGATGAACACTGAAGCTTTCTTT. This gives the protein CASSQAVTGMNTEAFF.

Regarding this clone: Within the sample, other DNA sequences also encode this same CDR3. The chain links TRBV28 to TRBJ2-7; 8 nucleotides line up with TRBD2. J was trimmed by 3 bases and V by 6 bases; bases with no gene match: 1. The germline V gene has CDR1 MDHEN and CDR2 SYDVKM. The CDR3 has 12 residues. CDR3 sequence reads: CASSREGYEQYF. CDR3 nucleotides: TGTGCCAGCAGCCGGGAGGGCTACGAGCAGTACTTC.